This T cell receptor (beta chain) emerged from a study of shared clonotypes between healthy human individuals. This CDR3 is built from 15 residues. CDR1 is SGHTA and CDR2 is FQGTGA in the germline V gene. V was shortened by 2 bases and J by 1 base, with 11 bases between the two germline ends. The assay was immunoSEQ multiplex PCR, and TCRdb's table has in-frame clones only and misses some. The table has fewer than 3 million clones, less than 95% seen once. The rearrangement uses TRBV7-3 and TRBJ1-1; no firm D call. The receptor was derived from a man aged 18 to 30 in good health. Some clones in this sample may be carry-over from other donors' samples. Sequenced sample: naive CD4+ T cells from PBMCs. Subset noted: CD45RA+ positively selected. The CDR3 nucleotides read TGTGCCAGCAGCTTATTAGTCGTTACGAACACTGAAGCTTTCTTT. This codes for CASSLLVVTNTEAFF.